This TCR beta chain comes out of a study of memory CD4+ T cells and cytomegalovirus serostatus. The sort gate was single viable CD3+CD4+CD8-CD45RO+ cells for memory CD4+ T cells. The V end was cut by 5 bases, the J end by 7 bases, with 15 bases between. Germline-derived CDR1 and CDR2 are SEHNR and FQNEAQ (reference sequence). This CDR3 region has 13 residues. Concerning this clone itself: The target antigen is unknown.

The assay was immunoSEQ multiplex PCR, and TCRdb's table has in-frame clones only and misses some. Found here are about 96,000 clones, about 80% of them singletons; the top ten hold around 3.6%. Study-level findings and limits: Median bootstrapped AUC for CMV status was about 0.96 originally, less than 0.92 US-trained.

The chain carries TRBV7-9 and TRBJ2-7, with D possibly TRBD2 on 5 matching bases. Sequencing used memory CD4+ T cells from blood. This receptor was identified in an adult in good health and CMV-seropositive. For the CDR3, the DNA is TGTGCCAGCAGCCGGGCCTTCCCGGGGGAGCAGTACTTC. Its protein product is CASSRAFPGEQYF. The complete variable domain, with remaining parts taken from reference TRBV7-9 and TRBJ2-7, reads DTGVSQNPRHKITKRGQNVTFRCDPISEHNRLYWYRQTLGQGPEFLTYFQNEAQLEKSRLLSDRFSAERPKGSFSTLEIQRTEQGDSAMYLCASSRAFPGEQYFGPGTRLTVT.